A selection of T cell receptor beta chains follows, all from one sample in a study of shared clonotypes between healthy human individuals. TCRdb keeps only in-frame clones here, not all; method: immunoSEQ multiplex PCR. The repertoire holds around 1.1 million clones, with around three quarters as singletons. The sample taken for sequencing was memory CD4+ T cells from PBMCs. The origin of the receptors is a man aged 18 to 30 in good health. Some clones in this sample may be carry-over from other donors' samples. CDR3s include the opening cysteine and the closing phenylalanine or tryptophan. D genes are given only for firm matches. Not every row has a clone size; where given, it reads once, few, many or a size class.

>TRBJ2-7|.|TRBD1|TRBV10-3
TGTGCCATCAGGACAGGGCTTTACGAGCAGTACTTC
CAIRTGLYEQYF
>TRBJ2-1|.|TRBD2|TRBV28
TGTGCCAGCAGCTCGGGGACTAAATGGTACAATGAGCAGTTCTTC
CASSSGTKWYNEQFF
>TRBJ2-1|.|.|TRBV5-1
TGCGCCAGCAGCTTGAAGGCTAAGCGGGTAAACAATGAGCAGTTCTTC
CASSLKAKRVNNEQFF
>TRBJ2-5|many|.|TRBV7-9
TGTGCCAGCAGCTTAAGCTACCAAGAGACCCAGTACTTC
CASSLSYQETQYF
>TRBJ2-1|once|TRBD2|TRBV4-1
TGCGCCAGCAGCCAAGAGTTCTCCGGGAGGGCCCCGCAGTTCTTC
CASSQEFSGRAPQFF
>TRBJ1-3|.|.|TRBV5-1
TGCGCCAGCAGCCCAGGGCCCCGGGGACCTGGAAACACCATATATTTT
CASSPGPRGPGNTIYF
>TRBJ2-5|.|TRBD2|TRBV18
TGTGCCAGCTCCGGGTTAGCGGGAGTACAAGAGACCCAGTACTTC
CASSGLAGVQETQYF
>TRBJ2-7|.|.|TRBV19
TGTGCCAGTAGTATACAAGGGGCCTGGAGCGAGCAGTACTTC
CASSIQGAWSEQYF
>TRBJ2-1|.|TRBD2|TRBV25-1
TGTGCCAGCAGTGCTAGCGGGAGCCGCGATGAGCAGTTCTTC
CASSASGSRDEQFF
>TRBJ2-2|.|TRBD2|TRBV4-2
TGTGCCAGCAGCCAACGGACTAGCGGCCTCACCGGGGAGCTGTTTTTT
CASSQRTSGLTGELFF
>TRBJ2-7|.|TRBD1|TRBV5-1
TGCGCCAGCAGCACCCGACAGGGAACCTATGGCGAGCAGTACTTC
CASSTRQGTYGEQYF
>TRBJ2-7|.|.|TRBV7-8
TGTGCCAGCAGCTTAGTCCAGGGCCGGAGCGACGAGCAGTACTTC
CASSLVQGRSDEQYF
>TRBJ1-4|.|TRBD1|TRBV6-1
TGTGCCAGCAGTGAAGGTTTCGACAGGGGGCGGACTAATGAAAAACTGTTTTTT
CASSEGFDRGRTNEKLFF
>TRBJ2-1|.|.|TRBV11-3
TGTGCCAGCAGCTTATTAGGAAACAATGAGCAGTTCTTC
CASSLLGNNEQFF
>TRBJ2-1|.|.|TRBV4-1
TGCGCCAGCAGCCACCCGGGGGACAATGAGCAGTTCTTC
CASSHPGDNEQFF
>TRBJ2-2|few|TRBD2|TRBV9
TGTGCCAGCAGCGTCCCGGGGCTAGCGGGAGGGCCGGTCACCGGGGAGCTGTTTTTT
CASSVPGLAGGPVTGELFF
>TRBJ2-3|once|.|TRBV2
TGTGCCAGCAGTCTGACTGGCGGGAAAGATACGCAGTATTTT
CASSLTGGKDTQYF
>TRBJ2-3|few|TRBD2|TRBV30
TGTGCCTGGACCGGACTAGCGAACACAGATACGCAGTATTTT
CAWTGLANTDTQYF
>TRBJ1-1|.|.|TRBV9
TGTGCCAGCAGCGTAGATCCCCAGGGATTGAACACTGAAGCTTTCTTT
CASSVDPQGLNTEAFF
>TRBJ2-7|.|.|TRBV18
TGTGCCAGCTCCCCGGGATGGGACGGGAGTGAGCAGTACTTC
CASSPGWDGSEQYF
>TRBJ1-6|.|.|TRBV7-9
TGTGCCAGCAGCTTAGCCCAGGATAATTCACCCCTCCACTTT
CASSLAQDNSPLHF
>TRBJ2-1|.|TRBD2|TRBV4-2
TGTGCCAGCAGCCAATACTCACTAGCGGGCCCTTACAATGAGCAGTTCTTC
CASSQYSLAGPYNEQFF
>TRBJ1-1|few|.|TRBV5-4
TGTGCCAGCACCTCCACCTGGGGTGCACGGTGGACTGAAGCTTTCTTT
CASTSTWGARWTEAFF
>TRBJ2-1|.|TRBD1|TRBV28
TGTGCCAGCAGTTATACCGGGACAGAAAACGATGAGCAGTTCTTC
CASSYTGTENDEQFF
>TRBJ2-2|.|.|TRBV5-1
TGCGCCAGCAGCTTGGGGAGGGCCGGGGAGCTGTTTTTT
CASSLGRAGELFF
>TRBJ2-4|.|.|TRBV10-3
TGTGCCATCAGTACAGAGAAAAACATTCAGTACTTC
CAISTEKNIQYF
>TRBJ2-7|once|TRBD1|TRBV5-4
TGTGCCAGCAGCCGAGCAGGGGGAGTCTACGAGCAGTACTTC
CASSRAGGVYEQYF
>TRBJ1-1|.|TRBD1|TRBV7-2
TGTGCCAGCACCCTCTTAGGGGGGGCAGGGGGCGGTAACACTGAAGCTTTCTTT
CASTLLGGAGGGNTEAFF
>TRBJ2-7|few|TRBD1|TRBV11-3
TGTGCCAGCAGTCGAAATTCCGGGACAGGGACCGAGCAGTACTTC
CASSRNSGTGTEQYF
>TRBJ2-5|few|.|TRBV9
TGTGCCAGCAGCGTAGCTGCCGGGTCGTCAAAGACCCAGTACTTC
CASSVAAGSSKTQYF
>TRBJ2-7|.|.|TRBV6-1
TGTGCCAGCAGTGAACGGACGGGGCAGTACTTC
CASSERTGQYF
>TRBJ2-7|.|TRBD1|TRBV15
TGTGCCACCAGCAGTGTCGGGACAGGGGGATACGAGCAGTACTTC
CATSSVGTGGYEQYF
>TRBJ2-7|once|.|TRBV30
TGTGCCTGGAATCGCGGGAAAGGCTACGAGCAGTACTTC
CAWNRGKGYEQYF
>TRBJ1-2|.|.|TRBV28
TGTGCCAGCAGTTCCGGGAGTCGTGAAACTGGCTACACCTTC
CASSSGSRETGYTF
>TRBJ2-3|.|TRBD1|TRBV29-1
TGCAGCGTTTCCACTTCCGGGACAGGTACAGATACGCAGTATTTT
CSVSTSGTGTDTQYF
>TRBJ2-1|.|.|TRBV7-8
TGTGCCAGCAGCTTCGGCGGCGGCCAGAATGAGCAGTTCTTC
CASSFGGGQNEQFF
>TRBJ2-7|.|TRBD2|TRBV6-4
TGTGCCAGCCGGGCCCGGGACTACCAGGCGTGGGAGCAGTACTTC
CASRARDYQAWEQYF
>TRBJ1-4|.|TRBD1|TRBV2
TGTGCCAGCAGGGTCAGGGGGTTAGGCGAAAAACTGTTTTTT
CASRVRGLGEKLFF
>TRBJ2-2|.|.|TRBV15
TGTGCCACCAGCAGAGCTCAGGGGTTGTTCACCGGGGAGCTGTTTTTT
CATSRAQGLFTGELFF
>TRBJ1-2|.|.|TRBV19
TGTGCCAGCGTACAGGGATTTAACTATGGCTACACCTTC
CASVQGFNYGYTF
>TRBJ2-3|.|.|TRBV5-4
TGTGCCAGCAGCTTGACTAGCAGGGTTTCCGATACGCAGTATTTT
CASSLTSRVSDTQYF
>TRBJ1-1|few|.|TRBV6-6
TGTGCCAGCAGCCCCTCACGTAGGGGGATGCGCACTGAAGCTTTCTTT
CASSPSRRGMRTEAFF
>TRBJ1-5|.|TRBD1|TRBV28
TGTGCCAGCAGTTTATGGGGCAGGGGGGAGGAGCAGCCCCAGCATTTT
CASSLWGRGEEQPQHF
>TRBJ1-5|.|.|TRBV6-1
TGTGCCAGCAGTCCAAGACAGAGCAATCAGCCCCAGCATTTT
CASSPRQSNQPQHF
>TRBJ2-5|.|TRBD1|TRBV4-1
TGCGCCAGCAGCCAGACCACAGGGGTAGCAGAGACCCAGTACTTC
CASSQTTGVAETQYF
>TRBJ2-7|.|.|TRBV19
TGTGCCAGCGACGCGGGCTACGAGCAGTACTTC
CASDAGYEQYF
>TRBJ2-7|.|.|TRBV5-1
TGCGCCAGCAGTTCGACGGGACGCGAGATCTACGAGCAGTACTTC
CASSSTGREIYEQYF
>TRBJ2-7|.|TRBD1|TRBV11-3
TGTGCCAGCAGCCGCGGACAGGATAGCTCCTACGAGCAGTACTTC
CASSRGQDSSYEQYF
>TRBJ2-7|.|TRBD1|TRBV6-5
TGTGCCAGCAGCCTCCGGGACAGCGCCTACGAGCAGTACTTC
CASSLRDSAYEQYF
>TRBJ1-2|few|.|TRBV5-1
TGCGCCAGCAGCTCACGGACGGATGGCTACACCTTC
CASSSRTDGYTF
>TRBJ2-2|.|.|TRBV18
TGTGCCAGCTCACCAATACCGAACACCGGGGAGCTGTTTTTT
CASSPIPNTGELFF
>TRBJ2-2|.|.|TRBV6-1
TGTGCCAGCAGTGAAGGTCGGGGCAGGGGGAGGGCCGGGGAGCTGTTTTTT
CASSEGRGRGRAGELFF
>TRBJ2-2|once|.|TRBV23-1
TGCGCCAGCAACGGGCCCCCCGGGGAGCTGTTTTTT
CASNGPPGELFF
>TRBJ1-5|.|.|TRBV7-2
TGTGCCAGCAGCTTAGGGTGGCTGGCGGGGGGCAGCAATCAGCCCCAGCATTTT
CASSLGWLAGGSNQPQHF
>TRBJ2-6|once|.|TRBV7-6
TGTGCCAGCAGCCCCCGGGGGGGACAGGGTTTGGGCGGGGCCAACGTCCTGACTTTC
CASSPRGGQGLGGANVLTF
>TRBJ2-7|.|TRBD1|TRBV28
TGTGCCAGCAGTGGGGACAGGGCCTCCTACGAGCAGTACTTC
CASSGDRASYEQYF
>TRBJ2-2|.|TRBD1|TRBV18
TGTGCCAGCTCACAGGGACAGGGATCGAACACCGGGGAGCTGTTTTTT
CASSQGQGSNTGELFF
>TRBJ1-1|.|.|TRBV27
TGTGCCAGCAGCCCGCGACAGGCGGCCGGGAACACTGAAGCTTTCTTT
CASSPRQAAGNTEAFF
>TRBJ1-5|.|.|TRBV6-1
TGTGCCAGCAGTGACAGATTGTCTAGCAATCAGCCCCAGCATTTT
CASSDRLSSNQPQHF
>TRBJ2-1|.|.|TRBV2
TGTGCCAGCAGTGAACTGGGCAGTCCCTACAATGAGCAGTTCTTC
CASSELGSPYNEQFF